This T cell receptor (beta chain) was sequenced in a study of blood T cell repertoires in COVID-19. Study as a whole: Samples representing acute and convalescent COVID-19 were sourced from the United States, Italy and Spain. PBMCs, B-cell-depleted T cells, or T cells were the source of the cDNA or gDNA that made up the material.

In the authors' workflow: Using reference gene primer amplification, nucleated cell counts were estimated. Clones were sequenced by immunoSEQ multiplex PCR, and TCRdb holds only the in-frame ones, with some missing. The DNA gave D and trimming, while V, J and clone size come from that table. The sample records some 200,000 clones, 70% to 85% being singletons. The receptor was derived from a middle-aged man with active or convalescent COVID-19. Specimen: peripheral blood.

The DNA of the CDR3 is TGTGCGTTCGAAAAGGTAGCGGGACATAATACGCAGTATTTT. Protein sequence: CAFEKVAGHNTQYF. The genes are TRBV12-2 and TRBJ2-3; the table gives TRBD2 as D, unverified against the DNA. TRBV12-2 is recorded as a pseudogene. The CDR3 sequence is 14 residues long.